Following are 20 T cell receptor beta chains from one sample sequenced in a study of a mutant IDH1 vaccine in newly diagnosed glioma. The time point: baseline, week 1 (first vaccination visit). As to treatment: pre-vaccination baseline after standard-of-care therapy. Method: immunoSEQ multiplex PCR; TCRdb's copy keeps in-frame clones and lacks some. Of tens of thousands of clones listed, over 75% were seen once; the top ten hold approximately 19%. The sample was PBMCs, taken from a glioma patient treated with radiotherapy, temozolomide or both. The receptors stem from a man younger than 45 with glioma.

The chain joins TRBV19 to TRBJ2-2, with 7 bases identical to TRBD1. Germline V gene sequence: CDR1 LNHDA, CDR2 SQIVND (reference sequence). The J segment lost 0 bases and the V segment lost 7 bases, leaving 5 bases of the junction unmatched. CDR3 length equals 15 residues. The DNA for the CDR3 is TGTGCCAGTAAATTGGGGACAGCGAACACCGGGGAGCTGTTTTTT. Encoded protein: CASKLGTANTGELFF.

This sequence joins TRBV7-2 and TRBJ2-5; tentatively, D is TRBD2 (6 bases). CDR3 size: 14 residues. Trimming took off 5 bases at V and 5 bases at J, with 15 bases between the two ends. Germline values: CDR1 SGHTA, CDR2 FQGNSA. CDR3 region: CASSVTWGGETQYF. The CDR3 DNA reads as TGTGCCAGCAGCGTCACGTGGGGAGGCGAGACCCAGTACTTC.

About this clone itself: In the same sample, other DNA sequences code for this CDR3. The chain employs TRBV27 and TRBJ2-7; tentative D call: TRBD1 (7 bases). The CDR3 has 15 amino acids. V gave up 2 bases and J gave up 4 bases, with 15 bases separating them. CDR1 and CDR2 from the germline V gene are MNHEY and SMNVEV (reference sequence). The DNA for the CDR3 is TGTGCCAGCAGTTTAAGGGGGGACAGTTTTTACGAGCAGTACTTC. Translation gives CASSLRGDSFYEQYF.

V usage is TRBV5-6 and J usage is TRBJ2-2; TRBD1 aligns across 8 bases. The CDR3 runs to 15 residues. CDR1 and CDR2 (germline): SGHDT, YYEEEE. V dropped 2 bases and J dropped 1; count of bases not matched to a gene: 1. CDR3 amino acids: CASSFGTGNTGELFF. In DNA form, the CDR3 reads TGTGCCAGCAGCTTTGGGACAGGGAACACCGGGGAGCTGTTTTTT.

This clone was observed a handful of times. V gene TRBV27 combines with J gene TRBJ2-2; TRBD2 matches at 15 bases. V was clipped by 5 bases and J by 7 bases; unmatched bases: 8. This CDR3 is built from 17 residues. Germline V gives CDR1 MNHEY, CDR2 SMNVEV (reference sequence). The CDR3 nucleotides are TGTGCCAGCAGTACTGGACTAGCGGGAGGGTATAGCGGGGAGCTGTTTTTT. This sequence encodes CASSTGLAGGYSGELFF.

The chain employs TRBV6-4 and TRBJ1-5; D is ambiguous. V dropped 2 bases and J dropped 6 bases, with 8 bases sitting between them. CDR1 and CDR2 (germline): MRHNA, SNTAGT. The CDR3 is made up of 13 amino acids. CDR3 amino acids: CASSDGAAQPQHF. CDR3 DNA sequence: TGTGCCAGCAGTGACGGCGCTGCTCAGCCCCAGCATTTT.

This chain uses TRBV28 with TRBJ2-2; TRBD1 matches 12 bases. The CDR3 has 16 amino acids. In germline, CDR1 is MDHEN, CDR2 SYDVKM. V lost 11 bases and J lost 6; bases outside the gene matches: 13. CDR3 sequence reads: CAALRWGTGGAGELFF. CDR3 bases: TGTGCCGCCCTTCGTTGGGGGACAGGGGGCGCCGGGGAGCTGTTTTTT. Drawing the rest from reference TRBV28 and TRBJ2-2, the complete variable domain is DVKVTQSSRYLVKRTGEKVFLECVQDMDHENMFWYRQDPGLGLRLIYFSYDVKMKEKGDIPEGYSVSREKKERFSLILESASTNQTSMYLCAALRWGTGGAGELFFGEGSRLTVL.

CDR3 loop: CASSYGTWETQYF. The CDR3 coding sequence is TGTGCCAGCAGTTATGGAACCTGGGAGACCCAGTACTTC. This chain joins TRBV13 and TRBJ2-5; no definite D call. The CDR3 extends over 13 amino acids. Germline lookup yields CDR1 PRHDT and CDR2 FYEKMQ (reference sequence). V lost 6 bases to trimming and J lost 5 bases, with 13 bases between them.

The genes are TRBV9 and TRBJ1-1; TRBD1 matches 7 bases. Germline loops: CDR1 SGDLS, CDR2 YYNGEE. The CDR3 extends over 15 amino acids. Trimming removed 2 bases from V and 9 bases from J; junction bases left unmatched: 13. In DNA, the CDR3 is TGTGCCAGCAGCGTCGGAGGGGGCCCAACTAATCAAGCTTTCTTT. Its protein is CASSVGGGPTNQAFF. Together with reference TRBV9 and TRBJ1-1, the CDR3 gives the full variable domain: DSGVTQTPKHLITATGQRVTLRCSPRSGDLSVYWYQQSLDQGLQFLIQYYNGEERAKGNILERFSAQQFPDLHSELNLSSLELGDSALYFCASSVGGGPTNQAFFGQGTRLTVV.

This clone has a single count. This rearrangement joins TRBV19 to TRBJ2-7, with D perhaps matching TRBD2 (5 bases). The ends were cut back, 3 bases at V and 5 bases at J, with 11 bases in the middle. The CDR3 loop spans 13 amino acids. Germline values: CDR1 LNHDA, CDR2 SQIVND (reference sequence). For the CDR3, the DNA is TGTGCCAGTAGTATGTTTGAGGGCAACGAGCAGTACTTC. It translates to CASSMFEGNEQYF.

The J gene is TRBJ1-6, the V gene TRBV5-6; D unresolved. V lost 4 bases and J 7 bases, leaving 18 bases between the germline ends. Germline CDR1 SGHDT, CDR2 YYEEEE. The CDR3 runs to 16 residues. The CDR3 spells CASSPPGGRRNSPLHF. DNA for the CDR3: TGTGCCAGCAGCCCCCCAGGAGGGAGACGAAATTCACCCCTCCACTTT.

J is TRBJ1-4 and V is TRBV19; 8 nucleotides match TRBD1. The germline gives CDR1 LNHDA, CDR2 SQIVND (reference sequence). The CDR3 is 18 amino acids. With 5 bases clipped from V and 6 bases from J, the junction kept 17 bases outside the gene matches. Here the CDR3 reads CASSGGPPGTGRDEKLFF. CDR3 DNA sequence: TGTGCCAGTAGTGGCGGCCCTCCCGGGACAGGCAGGGATGAAAAACTGTTTTTT.

V and J are TRBV5-1 and TRBJ2-5; D may be TRBD1 (6 bases). The germline CDR1 and CDR2 sequences are SGHRS and YFSETQ. The length of the CDR3 is 14 residues. The V end lost 7 bases, the J end lost 4 bases, and 17 bases lay between the germline ends. The CDR3 DNA reads TGCGCCAGCGTTGCAGGGGAAGATGGAGAGACCCAGTACTTC. Its translation is CASVAGEDGETQYF.

V and J are TRBV25-1 and TRBJ2-7; 8 bases are a match to TRBD2. This CDR3 has 13 amino acids. Looked up from germline, CDR1 is MGHDK and CDR2 is SYGVNS. V trimming: 9 bases; J trimming: 6 bases; junction bases outside the gene matches: 10. The CDR3 sequence: CASTSRGTSEQYF. The CDR3 DNA reads as TGTGCCAGTACTTCCCGCGGGACTAGCGAGCAGTACTTC.

In its sample, this clone was seen once. This sequence joins TRBV7-3 and TRBJ2-5; D perhaps matches TRBD1 (5 bases). CDR1 is SGHTA and CDR2 is FQGTGA in the germline V gene. This CDR3 has 15 residues. Trimming took off 5 bases at V and 4 bases at J, with 17 bases between the two ends. This chain's CDR3 is CASSPEGGRVETQYF. The CDR3 DNA sequence: TGTGCCAGCAGCCCCGAAGGTGGCAGGGTAGAGACCCAGTACTTC. Drawing the rest from reference TRBV7-3 and TRBJ2-5, the complete variable domain is GAGVSQTPSNKVTEKGKYVELRCDPISGHTALYWYRQSLGQGPEFLIYFQGTGAADDSGLPNDRFFAVRPEGSVSTLKIQRTERGDSAVYLCASSPEGGRVETQYFGPGTRLLVL.

V gene TRBV29-1 combines with J gene TRBJ1-4, with D unclear. Between the trimmed V and J ends, which lost 3 bases and 7 bases, there was a span of 12 bases. Germline-derived CDR1 and CDR2 are SQVTM and ANQGSEA. The CDR3 spans 13 residues. The CDR3 spells CSVEDRDSEKLFF. The CDR3 nucleotides read TGCAGCGTTGAGGATAGGGATAGTGAAAAACTGTTTTTT. Filled out from reference TRBV29-1 and TRBJ1-4, the complete variable domain reads SAVISQKPSRDICQRGTSLTIQCQVDSQVTMMFWYRQQPGQSLTLIATANQGSEATYESGFVIDKFPISRPNLTFSTLTVSNMSPEDSSIYLCSVEDRDSEKLFFGSGTQLSVL.

The chain carries TRBV6-1 and TRBJ2-7, with 8 bases lining up with TRBD1. The V gene end was trimmed by 0 bases and the J gene end by 3 bases; junction bases not matched to a gene: 4. Germline CDR1 is MNHNS and CDR2 is SASEGT. The CDR3 covers 15 residues. CDR3 residues: CASSEAATGGYEQYF. The CDR3 nucleotides are TGTGCCAGCAGTGAAGCGGCTACAGGGGGCTACGAGCAGTACTTC.

The V gene is TRBV29-1, the J gene TRBJ1-2, with D perhaps TRBD1 (5 bases). The germline V and J ends were trimmed by 3 bases and 0 bases, with 11 bases remaining between them. The germline V gene encodes CDR1 SQVTM and CDR2 ANQGSEA. The CDR3 runs 14 residues. The CDR3 nucleotides are TGCAGCGTTGACCCCAGGGAAGCTAACTATGGCTACACCTTC. It encodes CSVDPREANYGYTF.

This rearrangement joins TRBV11-1 to TRBJ2-6, with 8 bases that match TRBD1. The V segment lost 4 bases and the J segment 2 bases; nucleotides outside the gene matches: 1. Germline V gives CDR1 SGHAT, CDR2 FQDESV (reference sequence). The CDR3 consists of 15 residues. In DNA form, the CDR3 reads TGTGCCAGCAGCTACAGGGGGGCTGGGGCCAACGTCCTGACTTTC. It translates to CASSYRGAGANVLTF.

The CDR3 spells CASSLGVTGLREQYF. The CDR3 DNA reads as TGCGCCAGCAGCTTGGGAGTGACAGGGCTTCGGGAGCAGTACTTC. V usage is TRBV5-1 and J usage is TRBJ2-7; 7 nucleotides agree with TRBD1. The V gene end was trimmed by 0 bases and the J gene end by 7 bases; junction bases not matched to a gene: 10. From germline, CDR1 is SGHRS and CDR2 YFSETQ. This CDR3 is built from 15 residues.